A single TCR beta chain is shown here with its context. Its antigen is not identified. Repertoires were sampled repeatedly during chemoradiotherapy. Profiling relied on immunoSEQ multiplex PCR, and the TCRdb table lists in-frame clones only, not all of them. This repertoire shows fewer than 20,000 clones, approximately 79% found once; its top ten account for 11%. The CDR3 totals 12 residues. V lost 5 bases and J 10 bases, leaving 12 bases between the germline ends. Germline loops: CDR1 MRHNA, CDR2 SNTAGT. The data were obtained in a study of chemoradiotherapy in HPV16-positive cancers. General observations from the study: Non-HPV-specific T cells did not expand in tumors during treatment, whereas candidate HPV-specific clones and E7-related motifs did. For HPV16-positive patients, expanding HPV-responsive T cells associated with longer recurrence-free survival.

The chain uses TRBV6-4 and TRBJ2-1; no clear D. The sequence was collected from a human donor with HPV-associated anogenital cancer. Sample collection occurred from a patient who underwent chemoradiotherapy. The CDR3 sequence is CASSPGLGEQFF. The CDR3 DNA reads TGTGCCAGCAGTCCGGGCCTTGGGGAGCAGTTCTTC.